This T cell receptor beta chain was identified in a study of shared clonotypes between healthy human individuals. Study observations and caveats: Naive subsets tended to show greater estimated richness than memory subsets.

This clone showed up just once. Its antigen remains unknown. Naive-designated CD8 cells lacked CD45RO, were positively enriched for CCR7, and omitted terminally differentiated effector memory CD45RA+ cells. This CDR3 comprises 16 residues. J lost 2 bases, V lost 0 bases, and 8 bases had no gene match. Per the germline V gene, CDR1 is SQVTM and CDR2 is ANQGSEA. Authors' analysis steps: ImmunoSEQ only sent back junction sequences with no quality scores, so filtering was done differently. Sequencing was performed with immunoSEQ multiplex PCR; in TCRdb, only in-frame clones are kept and a portion is missing. The V and J calls and clone size are taken from that table; D and trimming were inferred from the DNA. The sample contains under 1 million clones, approximately 92% of which appear only once.

Material: naive CD8+ T cells sorted from blood. The chain has TRBV29-1 and TRBJ2-3; the match to TRBD1 covers 7 bases. This receptor was taken from a man under 40 in good health. CDR3 in amino acids: CSVEELTGAYTDTQYF. For the CDR3, the DNA is TGCAGCGTTGAAGAACTAACAGGGGCCTACACAGATACGCAGTATTTT.